This entry features one T cell receptor beta chain sequence. Its antigen is currently not known. The library came from the immunoSEQ multiplex PCR assay. A mixture of 60 forward primers for TCR Vbeta segments and 13 reverse primers for TCR Jbeta segments was used in the multiplex PCR. A multiplex PCR assay on genomic DNA amplified the CDR3 region of rearranged TCR beta genes. The Illumina HiSeq System was used to sequence the amplified TCR beta libraries as 87-base-pair reads. In the source study's methods: A later analysis tallied tens of millions of unique TCR beta chains across the 600 to 700 repertoires, and around 10 million of those chains were shared by two or more donors. Raw reads were error-corrected and collapsed into unique sequences by a nearest-neighbor algorithm in which closely related sequences were merged to remove PCR and sequencing errors. V, D and J gene segments were assigned by aligning CDR3 sequences to IMGT reference sequences. Each retained sequence needed at least a six-nucleotide match to both a V gene segment and a J gene segment. Rearrangements were classified as productive when the CDR3 lacked stop codons and remained in frame with V and J, and all other rearrangements were classified as non-productive. Following IMGT convention, CDR3 was defined as the stretch from the second conserved V-encoded cysteine to the conserved J-encoded phenylalanine. Sequences without an unambiguous match to a single V gene segment were excluded from the earlier analysis of about 640 of the donors. In an earlier analysis of more than 500 of the donors, a V segment was called functional when productive rearrangements were above 56.7%, and segregating when the standard deviation between donors exceeded 5%. To diagnose cytomegalovirus status from the catalog of TCR beta chain sequences, a statistical classification framework was built. In a later analysis, V and J genes were assigned by comparing TCR nucleotide sequences against IMGT/GENE-DB human TR gene sequences. A later analysis assigned CDR3 sequences and most-parsimonious VDJ recombination scenarios with the TCRdist pipeline. In a later analysis, every TCR beta chain was defined by the combination of its CDR3 amino acid sequence and its V-gene family, and reads without a unique V-gene family were dropped. In a later analysis, nearly 600 highly shared, low-generation-probability nucleotide sequences were removed to address suspected cross-contamination and a sequencing artifact. In a later analysis, a clonal expansion index for each public chain was calculated from normalized within-repertoire ranks of inferred template counts. In a later analysis, generation probabilities were computed with a VDJ recombination model fitted to out-of-frame rearrangements, and the resulting probabilities were checked against IGoR. In a later analysis, hypergeometric tests were used to score TCR-TCR, TCR-HLA and TCR-CMV co-occurrence, with a repertoire-size bias correction applied to TCR pairs. To estimate false discovery rates, a later analysis permuted the HLA or CMV assignments 20 times. In a later analysis, co-occurring TCRs were grouped using DBSCAN, and TCRdist sequence similarity was added for clustering within HLA-allele-positive subsets. Repertoires with fewer than 30,000 or more than 120,000 public chains, plus five repertoires with anomalous nucleotide sharing, were excluded from co-occurrence clustering. In its TCRdb copy, this immuneACCESS table keeps in-frame sequences only and misses some clones. Where compared with another copy, unresolved V genes explain less than half of these, and the others have no known cause. V and J calls and clone size follow that table, whereas D and trimming were derived from the DNA. The table for this sample records around 100,000 clones. Roughly 3.7% of the sample is held by the ten biggest clonotypes.

Ends trimmed: V by 0 bases, J by 1 base; bases unmatched to a gene: 8. Inclusive of the bounding cysteine and phenylalanine, the CDR3 is 18 residues long. CDR3 DNA only is kept here, 54 bases in frame from base 1. From the germline V gene, CDR1 is SGHVS and CDR2 is FQNEAQ. The sample is drawn from a study of cytomegalovirus exposure and HLA in healthy donors (dated by TCRdb to about 2017). With respect to the entire study: According to an earlier analysis of 450 to 650 of the donors, some 180 million T cells yielded some 120 million unique TCR beta sequences and about 280 Gb of sequence data. Typing coverage differed by locus: A, B, C, DRB1 and DQB1 were typed in about 620-630 donors, DQA1 in roughly 510, DPA1 in around 580, and DPB1 in around 440. Alongside the repertoire data, information on donor age, sex, ethnicity and CMV serostatus was compiled. An earlier analysis of roughly 600 of the donors used high-throughput TCR beta sequencing to judge whether each TCR beta V gene segment behaved as functional or pseudogenic. Every repertoire in the discovery cohort had been generated on one and the same sequencing platform. Genome-wide SNP genotypes for about 65% of the 666 donors were used in a later genetic analysis, which treated that subset as a discovery cohort. To study patterns of TCR occurrence, a later analysis re-analyzed previously published TCR beta repertoires from several hundred donors and added high-resolution HLA genotyping. A handful of DR-DQ haplotypes were handled as single units for association and clustering because linkage in the cohort was strong. HLA typing included class I and class II loci at four-digit resolution. The study aimed to test whether signatures of past pathogen exposure could be identified by cataloging public T cell receptors. On average, around 200,000 unique TCR beta nucleotide sequences were sequenced per donor among 350 to 400 genotyped donors of the cohort, with about 17% of those sequences being non-productive. About 330 gigabases of sequencing data and around 88 million unique TCR sequences made up an early release that covered approximately 700 HLA-typed donors. Along with the approximately 600-subject first cohort, a separate validation cohort of over 90 different subjects was used. In the later analysis, no new phenotypic data were used to find candidate immune exposures; instead, reliance was placed on TCR beta sequences and their occurrence across donors. Of the roughly 400 genotyped donors, about 80% fell in the genetic ancestry cluster associated with self-reported Caucasian donors. To predict cytomegalovirus infection status, the study brought together high-throughput TCR immunosequencing, statistical association of individual TCRs with disease status, and machine learning. The study used immunosequencing to profile the T cell repertoires of approximately 640 subjects and linked those repertoires to cytomegalovirus serostatus. Points the paper makes about the study in general: Some IMGT-functional V segments, including TRBV6-2 and TRBV6-3, could not be distinguished by the 87-base-pair reads and were therefore excluded. According to a later analysis, TCR association rates differed among HLA loci, with DRB1 alleles showing the most associated TCRs and HLA-C alleles showing the fewest. Three of the identified cytomegalovirus-associated TCR beta chains were confirmed in vitro to be specific for cytomegalovirus antigens. Sequencing depth was assumed to be roughly uniform across donors in the presence/absence analyses, though that assumption may not hold. CMV serostatus was the only immune exposure information available for the cohort. A further reported finding was that TCR beta sequences accurately predicted the HLA-A and HLA-B alleles for most subjects in the first cohort. The classifier was reported to diagnose cytomegalovirus status with high specificity and sensitivity in both the original cohort and the validation cohort. V-gene and J-gene trimming of TCR beta chains was associated with a missense DCLRE1C variant in a later genetic analysis, and the association was replicated in an independent cohort. A later analysis found that most CMV-associated TCR beta chains appeared HLA-restricted, with HLA associations seemingly driven largely by CMV exposure. Because counts were too low, under 20 rarely observed V segments, including chromosome 9 orphons, were left out of the earlier analysis of about 620 of the donors. Compared with equally common non-associated chains, HLA-associated TCR beta chains in a later analysis were more clonally expanded and had lower generation probabilities. A group of highly shared sequence variants was considered likely to be a technical artifact of the sequencing pipeline. Correlated functional status among segregating V segments might reflect linkage disequilibrium, but an unknown experimental factor could not be ruled out. The study gave a list of about 170 TCR beta chains associated with cytomegalovirus. This cohort had only TCR beta chains sequenced, and the lack of alpha or paired-chain data limited which features could be detected. The authors suggested that the approach could potentially be generalized to other disease states and immunological phenotypes. Assigning TCR associations to individual alleles was difficult when HLA alleles, especially DR and DQ, strongly co-occurred. According to a later genetic analysis, donors in an Asian-associated ancestry cluster had fewer N-insertions in productive TCRs than the approximately 700-donor mean. A later analysis associated 15,000 or so TCR beta sequences with specific HLA alleles at a false discovery rate of 0.05. Most TCR sequences were seen in very few donors, while some public TCRs were found in many individuals. Broadly in line with IMGT annotations, most TCR beta V segments showed up in productive rearrangements about 90% or about 30% of the time in an earlier analysis of 450 to 750 of the donors. HLA typing was unavailable for some donors at each locus, so association tests used only the typed subset. According to a later analysis, parvovirus B19, influenza, CMV and Epstein-Barr virus appeared linked to several top co-occurrence clusters.

The cohort was made up of 500 to 850 healthy bone marrow donors. Cohort members were all nominally healthy when sampled, although unrecorded immune exposures were likely present. The donor tested CMV seronegative and was one of the 352 seronegative cohort members. Each donor provided a peripheral blood sample, and peripheral blood mononuclear cells were used for TCR beta sequencing. The Qiagen DNeasy Blood Extraction Kit was used to extract genomic DNA from the blood cell samples. The V and J genes are TRBV7-8 and TRBJ2-5; TRBD1 agrees with 10 junctional bases. This TCR was sampled from a man aged 30 to 45 in good health and CMV-seronegative. The sequenced material came from PBMCs. For the CDR3, the sequence is CASSLADRGKRIQETQYF. The nucleotide sequence reads as follows: TGTGCCAGCAGCTTAGCGGACAGGGGGAAGAGGATCCAAGAGACCCAGTACTTC.